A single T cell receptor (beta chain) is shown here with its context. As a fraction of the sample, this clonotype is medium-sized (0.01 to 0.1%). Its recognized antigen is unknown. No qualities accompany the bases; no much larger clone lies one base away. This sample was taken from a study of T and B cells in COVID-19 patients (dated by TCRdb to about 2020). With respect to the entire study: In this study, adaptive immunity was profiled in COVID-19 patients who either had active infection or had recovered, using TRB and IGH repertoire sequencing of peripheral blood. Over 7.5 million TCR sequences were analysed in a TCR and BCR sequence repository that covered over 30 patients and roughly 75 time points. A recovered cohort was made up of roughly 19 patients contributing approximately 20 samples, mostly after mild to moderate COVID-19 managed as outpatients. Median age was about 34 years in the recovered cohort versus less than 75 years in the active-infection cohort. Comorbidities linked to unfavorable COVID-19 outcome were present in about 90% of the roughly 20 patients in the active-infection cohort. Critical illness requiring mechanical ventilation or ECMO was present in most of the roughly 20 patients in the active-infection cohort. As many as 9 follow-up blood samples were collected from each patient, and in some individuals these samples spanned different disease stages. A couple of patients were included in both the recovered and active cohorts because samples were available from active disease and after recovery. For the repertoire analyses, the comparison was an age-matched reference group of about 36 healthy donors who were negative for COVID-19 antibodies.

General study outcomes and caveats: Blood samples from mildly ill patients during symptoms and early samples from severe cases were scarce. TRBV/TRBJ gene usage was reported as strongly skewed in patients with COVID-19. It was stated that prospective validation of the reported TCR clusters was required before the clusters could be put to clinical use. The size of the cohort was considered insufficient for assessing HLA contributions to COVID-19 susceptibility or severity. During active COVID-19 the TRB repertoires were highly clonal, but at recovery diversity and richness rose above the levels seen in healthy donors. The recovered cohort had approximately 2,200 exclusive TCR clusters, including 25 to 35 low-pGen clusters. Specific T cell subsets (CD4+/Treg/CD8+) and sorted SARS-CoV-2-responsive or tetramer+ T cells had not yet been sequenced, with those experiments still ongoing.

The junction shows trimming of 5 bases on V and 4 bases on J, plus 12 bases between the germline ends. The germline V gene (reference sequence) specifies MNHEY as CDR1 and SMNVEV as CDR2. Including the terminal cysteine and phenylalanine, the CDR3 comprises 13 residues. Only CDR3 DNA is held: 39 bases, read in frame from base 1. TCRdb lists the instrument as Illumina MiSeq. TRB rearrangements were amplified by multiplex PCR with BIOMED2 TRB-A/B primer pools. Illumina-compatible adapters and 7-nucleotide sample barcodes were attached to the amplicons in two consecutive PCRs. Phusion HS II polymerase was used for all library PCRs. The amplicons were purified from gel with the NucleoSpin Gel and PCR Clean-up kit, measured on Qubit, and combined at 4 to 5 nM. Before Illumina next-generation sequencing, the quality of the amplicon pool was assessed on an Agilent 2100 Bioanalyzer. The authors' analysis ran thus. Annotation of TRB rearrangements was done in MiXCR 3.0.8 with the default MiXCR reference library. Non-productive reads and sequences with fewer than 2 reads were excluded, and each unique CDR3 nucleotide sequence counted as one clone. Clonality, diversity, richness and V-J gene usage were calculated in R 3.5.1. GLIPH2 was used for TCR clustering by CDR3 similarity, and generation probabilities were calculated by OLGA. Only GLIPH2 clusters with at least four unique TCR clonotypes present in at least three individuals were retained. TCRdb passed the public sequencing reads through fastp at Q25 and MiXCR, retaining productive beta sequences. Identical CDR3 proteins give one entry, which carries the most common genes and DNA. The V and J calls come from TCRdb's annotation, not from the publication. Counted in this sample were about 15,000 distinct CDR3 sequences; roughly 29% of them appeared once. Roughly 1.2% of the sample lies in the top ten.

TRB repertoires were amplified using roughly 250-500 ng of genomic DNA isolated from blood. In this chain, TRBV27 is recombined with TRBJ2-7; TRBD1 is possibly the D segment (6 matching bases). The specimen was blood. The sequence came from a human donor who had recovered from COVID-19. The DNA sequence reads TGTGCCAGCAGTCCGACAGGTAGTTACGAGCAGTACTTC. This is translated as CASSPTGSYEQYF.